The T cell receptor (beta chain) described here comes from a study of T cell clones after liver transplantation. Whole-study context: Immunosuppression withdrawal was tried within 2 years after liver transplantation in this trial. Draws occurred before transplant, before withdrawal, and after complete or failed withdrawal.

Study results and caveats: Conclusions were preliminary, with small, heterogeneous patient groups. Low donor cell numbers restricted donor-reactive repertoire measurement in a couple of subjects.

Clones were read by immunoSEQ multiplex PCR, and TCRdb kept only the in-frame ones, dropping some. The table lists roughly 100,000 clones, approximately 85% of them singletons. Turning to this clone: The antigen is unknown.

Deletions cut 0 bases from V and 6 bases from J, with 8 bases between. CDR3 length: 13 residues. CDR1 and CDR2 from the germline V gene are SEHNR and FQNEAQ (reference sequence). The sequencing here drew on CD4+ T cells from blood, taken before liver transplant. The source is a human donor who received a liver transplant. V and J are TRBV7-9 and TRBJ1-2; maybe TRBD1 (5 bases). CDR3 DNA: TGTGCCAGCAGCTTAGCCGGGGCGAATGGCTACACCTTC. Translated, it gives CASSLAGANGYTF. The entire variable domain, with the rest obtained from reference TRBV7-9 and TRBJ1-2, is as follows: DTGVSQNPRHKITKRGQNVTFRCDPISEHNRLYWYRQTLGQGPEFLTYFQNEAQLEKSRLLSDRFSAERPKGSFSTLEIQRTEQGDSAMYLCASSLAGANGYTFGSGTRLTVV.